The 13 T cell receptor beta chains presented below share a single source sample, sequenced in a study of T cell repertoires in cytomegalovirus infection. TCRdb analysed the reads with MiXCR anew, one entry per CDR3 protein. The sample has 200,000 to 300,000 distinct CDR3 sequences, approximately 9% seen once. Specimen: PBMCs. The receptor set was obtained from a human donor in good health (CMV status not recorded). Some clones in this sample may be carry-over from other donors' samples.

CDR3 sequence (DNA): TGTGCCAGCGGCTCAACCGCGGGACAGGCTTCCTATGGCTACACCTTC. Amino acid sequence: CASGSTAGQASYGYTF. V gene TRBV7-9 combines with J gene TRBJ1-2; 8 bases fit TRBD1. Trimming at V came to 8 bases and at J to 4 bases, leaving 15 bases not matched to a gene. Germline CDR1 is SEHNR and CDR2 is FQNEAQ (reference sequence). The CDR3 covers 16 residues.

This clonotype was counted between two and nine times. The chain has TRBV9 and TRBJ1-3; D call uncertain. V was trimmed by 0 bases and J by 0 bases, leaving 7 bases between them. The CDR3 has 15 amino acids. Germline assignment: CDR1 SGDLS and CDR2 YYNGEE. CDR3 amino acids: CASSVGVLSGNTIYF. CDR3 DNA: TGTGCCAGCAGCGTAGGTGTACTCTCTGGAAACACCATATATTTT.

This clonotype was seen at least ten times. The CDR3 region has the DNA TGTGCCAGTTCCCAGTGGTCCGGGTCCTACAATGAGCAGTTCTTC. It specifies CASSQWSGSYNEQFF. The chain has TRBV19 and TRBJ2-1, with unresolved D. Germline V lookup: CDR1 LNHDA, CDR2 SQIVND (reference sequence). With 8 bases removed from V and 1 base from J, the gap between germline ends came to 15 bases. CDR3 length: 15 amino acids.

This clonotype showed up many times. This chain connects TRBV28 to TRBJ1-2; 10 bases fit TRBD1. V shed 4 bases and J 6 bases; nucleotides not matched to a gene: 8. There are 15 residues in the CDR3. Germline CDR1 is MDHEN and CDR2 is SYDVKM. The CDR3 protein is CASSSSGQGVNGYTF. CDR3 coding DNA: TGTGCCAGCAGTTCCTCTGGACAGGGGGTGAATGGCTACACCTTC.

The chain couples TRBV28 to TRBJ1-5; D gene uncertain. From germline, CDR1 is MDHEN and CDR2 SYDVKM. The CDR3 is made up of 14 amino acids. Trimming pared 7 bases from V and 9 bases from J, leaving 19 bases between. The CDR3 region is CASTSSLGFRPQHF. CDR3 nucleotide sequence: TGTGCCAGCACCAGCAGCCTGGGATTTCGGCCCCAGCATTTT.

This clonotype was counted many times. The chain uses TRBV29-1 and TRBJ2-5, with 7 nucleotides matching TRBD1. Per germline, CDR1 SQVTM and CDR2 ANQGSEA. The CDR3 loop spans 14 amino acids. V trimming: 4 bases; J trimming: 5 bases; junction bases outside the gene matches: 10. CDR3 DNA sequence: TGCAGCGTTGGTGGGACAGCGACAACGGAGACCCAGTACTTC. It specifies CSVGGTATTETQYF.

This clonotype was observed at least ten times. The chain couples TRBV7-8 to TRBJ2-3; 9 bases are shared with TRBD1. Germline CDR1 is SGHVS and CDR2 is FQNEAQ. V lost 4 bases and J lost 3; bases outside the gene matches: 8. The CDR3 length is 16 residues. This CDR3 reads CASSSSGTGTTDTQYF. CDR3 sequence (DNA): TGTGCCAGCAGCTCCTCCGGGACAGGGACAACAGATACGCAGTATTTT.

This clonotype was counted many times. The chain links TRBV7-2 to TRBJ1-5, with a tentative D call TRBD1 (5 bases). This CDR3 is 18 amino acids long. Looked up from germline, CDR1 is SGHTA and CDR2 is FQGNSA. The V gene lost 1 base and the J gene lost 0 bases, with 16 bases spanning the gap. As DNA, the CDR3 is TGTGCCAGCAGCTTAGGCCAGGGCGCCGTTTATAGCAATCAGCCCCAGCATTTT. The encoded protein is CASSLGQGAVYSNQPQHF.

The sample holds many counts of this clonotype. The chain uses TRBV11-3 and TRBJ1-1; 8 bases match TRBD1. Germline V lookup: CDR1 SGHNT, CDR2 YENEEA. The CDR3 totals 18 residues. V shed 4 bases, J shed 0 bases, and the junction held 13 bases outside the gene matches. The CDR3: CASSYGQGTAGVNTEAFF. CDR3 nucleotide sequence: TGTGCCAGCAGCTATGGACAGGGCACCGCCGGGGTGAACACTGAAGCTTTCTTT.

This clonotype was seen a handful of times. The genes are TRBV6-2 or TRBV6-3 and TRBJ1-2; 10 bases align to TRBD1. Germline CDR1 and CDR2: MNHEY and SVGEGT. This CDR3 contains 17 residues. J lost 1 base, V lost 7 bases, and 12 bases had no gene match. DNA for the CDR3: TGTGCCAGCACCTCCCTTCCTCGGGACAGGGGTAACTATGGCTACACCTTC. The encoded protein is CASTSLPRDRGNYGYTF.

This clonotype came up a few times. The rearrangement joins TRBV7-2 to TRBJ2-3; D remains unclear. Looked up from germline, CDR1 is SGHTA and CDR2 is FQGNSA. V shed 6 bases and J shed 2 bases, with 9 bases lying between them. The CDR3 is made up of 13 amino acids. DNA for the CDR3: TGTGCCAGCAGAATTCACCCCACAGATACGCAGTATTTT. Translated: CASRIHPTDTQYF.

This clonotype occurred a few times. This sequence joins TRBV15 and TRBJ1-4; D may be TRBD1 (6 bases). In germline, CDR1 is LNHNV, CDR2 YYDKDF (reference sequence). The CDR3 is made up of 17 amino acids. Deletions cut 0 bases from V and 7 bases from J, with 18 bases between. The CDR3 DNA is TGTGCCACCAGCAGAGATCCCCCACGGGGAGGGGGTGAAAAACTGTTTTTT. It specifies CATSRDPPRGGGEKLFF.

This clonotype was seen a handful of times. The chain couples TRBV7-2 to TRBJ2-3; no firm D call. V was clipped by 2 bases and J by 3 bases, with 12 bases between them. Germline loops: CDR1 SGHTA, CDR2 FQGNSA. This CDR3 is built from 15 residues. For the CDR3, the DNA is TGTGCCAGCAGCTTAATGGGGTCCTTGACAGATACGCAGTATTTT. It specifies CASSLMGSLTDTQYF.